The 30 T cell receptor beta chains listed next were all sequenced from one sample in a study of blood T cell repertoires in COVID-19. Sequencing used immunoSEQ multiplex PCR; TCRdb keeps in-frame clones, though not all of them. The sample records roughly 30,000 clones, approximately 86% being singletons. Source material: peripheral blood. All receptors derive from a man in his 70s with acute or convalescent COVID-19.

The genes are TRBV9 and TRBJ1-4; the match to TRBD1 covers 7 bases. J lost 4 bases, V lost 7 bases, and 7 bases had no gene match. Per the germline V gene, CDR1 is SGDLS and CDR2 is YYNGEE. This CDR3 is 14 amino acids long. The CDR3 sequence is CASGKGTVNEKLFF. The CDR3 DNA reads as TGTGCCAGCGGTAAAGGGACAGTTAATGAAAAACTGTTTTTT.

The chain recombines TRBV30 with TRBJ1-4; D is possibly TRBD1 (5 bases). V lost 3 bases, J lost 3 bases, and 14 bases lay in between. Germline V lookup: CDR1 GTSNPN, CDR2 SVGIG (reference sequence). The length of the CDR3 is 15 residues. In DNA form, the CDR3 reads TGTGCCTGGAGCTATGACAGTACCTCTAATGAAAAACTGTTTTTT. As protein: CAWSYDSTSNEKLFF. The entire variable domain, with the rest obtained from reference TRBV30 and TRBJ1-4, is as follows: SQTIHQWPATLVQPVGSPLSLECTVEGTSNPNLYWYRQAAGRGLQLLFYSVGIGQISSEVPQNLSASRPQDRQFILSSKKLLLSDSGFYLCAWSYDSTSNEKLFFGSGTQLSVL.

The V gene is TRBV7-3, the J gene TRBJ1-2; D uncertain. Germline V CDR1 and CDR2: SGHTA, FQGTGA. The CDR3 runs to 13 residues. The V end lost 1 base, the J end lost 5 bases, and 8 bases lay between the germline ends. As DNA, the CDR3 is TGTGCCAGCAGCTTAATCGGGTGGTATGGCTACACCTTC. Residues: CASSLIGWYGYTF.

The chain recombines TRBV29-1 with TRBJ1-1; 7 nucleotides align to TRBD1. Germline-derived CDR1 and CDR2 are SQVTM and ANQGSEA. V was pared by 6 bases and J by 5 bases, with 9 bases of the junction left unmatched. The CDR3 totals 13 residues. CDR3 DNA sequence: TGCAGCGTCAACAGGGGTGTAGGGACTGAAGCTTTCTTT. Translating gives CSVNRGVGTEAFF. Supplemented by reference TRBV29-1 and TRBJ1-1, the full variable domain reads SAVISQKPSRDICQRGTSLTIQCQVDSQVTMMFWYRQQPGQSLTLIATANQGSEATYESGFVIDKFPISRPNLTFSTLTVSNMSPEDSSIYLCSVNRGVGTEAFFGQGTRLTVV.

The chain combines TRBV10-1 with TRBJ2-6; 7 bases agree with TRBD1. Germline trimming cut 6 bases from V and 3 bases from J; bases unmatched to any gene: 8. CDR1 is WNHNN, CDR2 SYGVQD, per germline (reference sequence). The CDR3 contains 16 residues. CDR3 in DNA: TGCGCCAGCAGAGACCTGACAGGGCTTGGGGCCAACGTCCTGACTTTC. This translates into CASRDLTGLGANVLTF.

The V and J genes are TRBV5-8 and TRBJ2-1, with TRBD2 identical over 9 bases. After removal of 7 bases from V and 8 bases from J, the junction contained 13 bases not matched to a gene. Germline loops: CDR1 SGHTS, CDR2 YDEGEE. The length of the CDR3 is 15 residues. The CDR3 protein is CASPRGAGGIDEQFF. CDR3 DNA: TGTGCCAGCCCCCGGGGAGCGGGGGGTATCGATGAGCAGTTCTTC. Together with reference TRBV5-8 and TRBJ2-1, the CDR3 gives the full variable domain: EAGVTQSPTHLIKTRGQQATLRCSPISGHTSVYWYQQALGLGLQFLLWYDEGEERNRGNFPPRFSGRQFPNYSSELNVNALELEDSALYLCASPRGAGGIDEQFFGPGTRLTVL.

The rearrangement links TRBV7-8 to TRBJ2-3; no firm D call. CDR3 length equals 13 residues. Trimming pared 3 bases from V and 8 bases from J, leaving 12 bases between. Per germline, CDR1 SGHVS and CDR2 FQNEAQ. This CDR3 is CASSFVGVGTQYF. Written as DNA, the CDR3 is TGTGCCAGCAGCTTCGTAGGAGTCGGTACGCAGTATTTT.

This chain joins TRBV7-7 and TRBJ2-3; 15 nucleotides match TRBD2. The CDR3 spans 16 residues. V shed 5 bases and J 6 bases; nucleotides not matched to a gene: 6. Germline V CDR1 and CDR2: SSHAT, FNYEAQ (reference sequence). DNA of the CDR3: TGTGCCAGCAGCATGGGACTAGCGGGAGGAAGTGATACGCAGTATTTT. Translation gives CASSMGLAGGSDTQYF.

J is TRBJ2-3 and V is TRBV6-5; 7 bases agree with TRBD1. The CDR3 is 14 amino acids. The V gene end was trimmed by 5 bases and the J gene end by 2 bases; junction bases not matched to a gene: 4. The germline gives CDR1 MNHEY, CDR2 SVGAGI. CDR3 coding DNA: TGTGCCAGCAGTATTGGACAGGCCACAGATACGCAGTATTTT. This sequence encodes CASSIGQATDTQYF.

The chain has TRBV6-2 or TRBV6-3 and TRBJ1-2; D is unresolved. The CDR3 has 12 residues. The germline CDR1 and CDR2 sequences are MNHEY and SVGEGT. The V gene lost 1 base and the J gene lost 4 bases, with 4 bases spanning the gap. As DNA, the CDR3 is TGTGCCAGCAGTTACTTGAGCTATGGCTACACCTTC. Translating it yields CASSYLSYGYTF.

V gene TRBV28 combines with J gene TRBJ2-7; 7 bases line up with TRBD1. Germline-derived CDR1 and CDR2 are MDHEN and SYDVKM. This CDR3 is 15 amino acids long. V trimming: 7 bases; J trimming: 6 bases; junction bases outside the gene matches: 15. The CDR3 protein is CASNLPTGPPTEQYF. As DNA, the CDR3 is TGTGCCAGCAACCTCCCGACAGGGCCCCCTACCGAGCAGTACTTC.

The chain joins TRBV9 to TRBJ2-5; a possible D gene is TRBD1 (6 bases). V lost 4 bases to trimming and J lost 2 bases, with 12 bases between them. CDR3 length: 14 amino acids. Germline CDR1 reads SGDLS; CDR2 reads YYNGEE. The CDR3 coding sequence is TGTGCCAGCAGCCTCCTTCAGGGGCAAGAGACCCAGTACTTC. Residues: CASSLLQGQETQYF. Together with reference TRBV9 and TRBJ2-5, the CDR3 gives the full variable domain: DSGVTQTPKHLITATGQRVTLRCSPRSGDLSVYWYQQSLDQGLQFLIQYYNGEERAKGNILERFSAQQFPDLHSELNLSSLELGDSALYFCASSLLQGQETQYFGPGTRLLVL.

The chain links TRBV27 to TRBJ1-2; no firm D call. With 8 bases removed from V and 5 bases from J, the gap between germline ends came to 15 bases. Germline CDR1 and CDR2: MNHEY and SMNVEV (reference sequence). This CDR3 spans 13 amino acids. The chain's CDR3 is CASGLGPDYGYTF. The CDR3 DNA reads TGTGCCAGCGGGCTTGGGCCGGATTATGGCTACACCTTC.

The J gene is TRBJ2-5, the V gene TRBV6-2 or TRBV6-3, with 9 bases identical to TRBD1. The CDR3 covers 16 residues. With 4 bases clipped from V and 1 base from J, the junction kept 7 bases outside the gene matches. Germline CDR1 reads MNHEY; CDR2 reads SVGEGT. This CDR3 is CASSFDRGNVQETQYF. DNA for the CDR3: TGTGCCAGCAGTTTTGACAGGGGGAATGTCCAAGAGACCCAGTACTTC.

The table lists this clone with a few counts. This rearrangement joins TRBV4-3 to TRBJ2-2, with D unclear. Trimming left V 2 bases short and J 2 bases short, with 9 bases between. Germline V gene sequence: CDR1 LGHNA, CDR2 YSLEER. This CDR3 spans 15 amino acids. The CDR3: CASSQHSSNTGELFF. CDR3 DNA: TGCGCCAGCAGCCAACACAGTTCCAACACCGGGGAGCTGTTTTTT.

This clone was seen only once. The CDR3 sequence: CASTISGLDYGYTF. Here the CDR3 DNA reads TGTGCCAGTACGATTTCGGGGTTGGACTATGGCTACACCTTC. The chain is built from TRBV19 and TRBJ1-2; D is undetermined. Germline lookup yields CDR1 LNHDA and CDR2 SQIVND (reference sequence). The V end lost 7 bases, the J end lost 3 bases, and 15 bases lay between the germline ends. The CDR3 is made up of 14 amino acids.

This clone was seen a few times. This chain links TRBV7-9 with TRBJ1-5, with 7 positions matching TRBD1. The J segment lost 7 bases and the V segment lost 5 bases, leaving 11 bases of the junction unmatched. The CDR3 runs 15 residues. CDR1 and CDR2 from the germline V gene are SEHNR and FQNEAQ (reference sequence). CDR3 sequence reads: CASSNTGASGQPQHF. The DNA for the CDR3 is TGTGCCAGCAGCAATACAGGGGCATCGGGGCAGCCCCAGCATTTT.

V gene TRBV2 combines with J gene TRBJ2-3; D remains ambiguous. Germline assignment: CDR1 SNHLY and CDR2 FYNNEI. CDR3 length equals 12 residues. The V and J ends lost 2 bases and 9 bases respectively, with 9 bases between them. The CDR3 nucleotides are TGTGCCAGCAGTGAATTCTTCCTAACGCAGTATTTT. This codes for CASSEFFLTQYF.

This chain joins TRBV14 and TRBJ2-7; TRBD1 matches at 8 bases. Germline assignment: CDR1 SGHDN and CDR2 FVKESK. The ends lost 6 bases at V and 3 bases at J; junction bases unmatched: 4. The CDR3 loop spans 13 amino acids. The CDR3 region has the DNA TGTGCCAGCAGTCCAGGGGGCCTCTACGAGCAGTACTTC. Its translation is CASSPGGLYEQYF.

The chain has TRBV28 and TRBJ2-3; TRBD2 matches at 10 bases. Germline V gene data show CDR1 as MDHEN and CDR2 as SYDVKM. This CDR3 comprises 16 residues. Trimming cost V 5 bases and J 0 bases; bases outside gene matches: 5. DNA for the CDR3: TGTGCCAGCAGTCCTAGACTAGCGGGTAGCACAGATACGCAGTATTTT. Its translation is CASSPRLAGSTDTQYF.

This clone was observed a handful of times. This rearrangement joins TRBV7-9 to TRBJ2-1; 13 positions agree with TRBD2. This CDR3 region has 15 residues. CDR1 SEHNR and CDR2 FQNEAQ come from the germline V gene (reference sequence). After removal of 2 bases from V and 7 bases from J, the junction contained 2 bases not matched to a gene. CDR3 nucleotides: TGTGCCAGCAGCTTAAGGACTAGCGGGGGAAATGAGCAGTTCTTC. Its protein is CASSLRTSGGNEQFF.

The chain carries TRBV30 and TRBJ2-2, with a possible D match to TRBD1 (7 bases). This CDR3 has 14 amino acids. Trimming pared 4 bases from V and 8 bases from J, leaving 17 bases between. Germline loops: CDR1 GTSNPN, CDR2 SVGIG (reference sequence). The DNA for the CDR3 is TGTGCCTGGACCCTGCGCAGGGGGGTGGGGGAGCTGTTTTTT. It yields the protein CAWTLRRGVGELFF.

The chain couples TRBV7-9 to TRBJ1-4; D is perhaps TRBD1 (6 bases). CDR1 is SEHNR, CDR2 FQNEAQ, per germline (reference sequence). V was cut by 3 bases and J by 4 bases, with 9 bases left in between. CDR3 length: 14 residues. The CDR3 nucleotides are TGTGCCAGCAGCTTTGAAGGGGGTAATGAAAAACTGTTTTTT. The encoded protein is CASSFEGGNEKLFF.

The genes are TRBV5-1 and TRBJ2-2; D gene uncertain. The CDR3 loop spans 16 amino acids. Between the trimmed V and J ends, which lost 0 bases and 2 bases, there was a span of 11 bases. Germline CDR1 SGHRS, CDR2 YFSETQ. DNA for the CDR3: TGCGCCAGCAGCTTGGATGGCCGCCCCAACACCGGGGAGCTGTTTTTT. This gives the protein CASSLDGRPNTGELFF.

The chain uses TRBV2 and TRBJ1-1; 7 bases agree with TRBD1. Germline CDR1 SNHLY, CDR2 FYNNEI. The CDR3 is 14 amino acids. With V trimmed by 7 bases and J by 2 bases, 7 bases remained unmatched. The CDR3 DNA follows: TGTGCCAGCAAGGGGGACAGATCCAACACTGAAGCTTTCTTT. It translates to CASKGDRSNTEAFF.

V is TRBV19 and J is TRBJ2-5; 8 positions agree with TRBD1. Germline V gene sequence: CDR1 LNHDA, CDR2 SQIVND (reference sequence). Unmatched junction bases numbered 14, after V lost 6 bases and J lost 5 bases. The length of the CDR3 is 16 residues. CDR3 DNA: TGTGCCAGTAGCGTCAGGGGGCCCCTATCGAGCGAGACCCAGTACTTC. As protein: CASSVRGPLSSETQYF. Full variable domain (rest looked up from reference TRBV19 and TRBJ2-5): DGGITQSPKYLFRKEGQNVTLSCEQNLNHDAMYWYRQDPGQGLRLIYYSQIVNDFQKGDIAEGYSVSREKKESFPLTVTSAQKNPTAFYLCASSVRGPLSSETQYFGPGTRLLVL.

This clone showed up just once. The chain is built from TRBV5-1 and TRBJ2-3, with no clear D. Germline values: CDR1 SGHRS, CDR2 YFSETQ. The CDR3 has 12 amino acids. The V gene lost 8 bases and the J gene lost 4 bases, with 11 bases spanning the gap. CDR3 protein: CASSRDSDTQYF. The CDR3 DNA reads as TGCGCCAGTTCCCGAGATTCAGATACGCAGTATTTT. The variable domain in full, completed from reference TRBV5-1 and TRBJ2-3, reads KAGVTQTPRYLIKTRGQQVTLSCSPISGHRSVSWYQQTPGQGLQFLFEYFSETQRNKGNFPGRFSGRQFSNSRSEMNVSTLELGDSALYLCASSRDSDTQYFGPGTRLTVL.

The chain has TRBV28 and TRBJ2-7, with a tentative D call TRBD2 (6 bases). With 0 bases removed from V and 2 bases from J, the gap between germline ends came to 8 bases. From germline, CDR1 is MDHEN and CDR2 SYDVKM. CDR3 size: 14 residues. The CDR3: CASSLWGGPYEQYF. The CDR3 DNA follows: TGTGCCAGCAGTTTATGGGGGGGTCCCTACGAGCAGTACTTC.

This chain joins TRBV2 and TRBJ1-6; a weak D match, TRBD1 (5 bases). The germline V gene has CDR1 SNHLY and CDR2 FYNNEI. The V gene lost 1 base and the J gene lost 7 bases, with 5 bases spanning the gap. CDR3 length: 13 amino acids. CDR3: CASSEEGNSPLHF. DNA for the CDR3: TGTGCCAGCAGTGAAGAGGGGAATTCACCCCTCCACTTT.

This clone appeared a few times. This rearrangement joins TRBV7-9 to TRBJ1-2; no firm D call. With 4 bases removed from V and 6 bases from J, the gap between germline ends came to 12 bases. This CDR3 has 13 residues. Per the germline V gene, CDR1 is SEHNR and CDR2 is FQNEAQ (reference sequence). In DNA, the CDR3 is TGTGCCAGCAGCTCGTCCGGCGGGGATGGCTACACCTTC. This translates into CASSSSGGDGYTF.